The next 5 T cell receptor beta chains were all read from a single sample in a study of cytomegalovirus exposure and HLA in healthy donors. The PCR ran on 60 Vbeta and 13 Jbeta primers. The repertoire was sequenced with immunoSEQ multiplex PCR; TCRdb's copy has only in-frame clones and lacks some. The table includes about 200,000 clones, around 86% detected once. Sequenced material: PBMCs. These receptors were obtained from a woman in her 50s in good health and CMV-seropositive.

The V and J genes are TRBV5-1 and TRBJ2-5; D uncertain. V was pared by 0 bases and J by 4 bases, with 13 bases between. Germline V gene sequence: CDR1 SGHRS, CDR2 YFSETQ. CDR3 length equals 15 residues. The CDR3 region has the DNA TGCGCCAGCAGCTTGGCCATAGGTGGCGGAGAGACCCAGTACTTC. Protein product: CASSLAIGGGETQYF.

The V call is TRBV27, the J call TRBJ2-3, with 7 bases fitting TRBD2. The V segment lost 2 bases and the J segment 4 bases; nucleotides outside the gene matches: 6. Germline V gene lookup returns CDR1 MNHEY and CDR2 SMNVEV (reference sequence). There are 15 residues in the CDR3. This CDR3 is CASSLMAGAADTQYF. CDR3 DNA sequence: TGTGCCAGCAGTTTAATGGCGGGAGCGGCAGATACGCAGTATTTT.

The V call is TRBV18, the J call TRBJ2-3, with TRBD2 identical over 10 bases. Germline-derived CDR1 and CDR2 are KGHSH and LQKENI. The J segment lost 2 bases and the V segment lost 3 bases, leaving 11 bases of the junction unmatched. The CDR3 is 18 residues long. The CDR3 protein is CASSPQTVAGGVTDTQYF. The CDR3 region has the DNA TGTGCCAGCTCACCCCAGACGGTAGCGGGAGGCGTCACAGATACGCAGTATTTT.

The V call is TRBV6-1, the J call TRBJ2-7; TRBD1 might be the D (6 bases). V shed 4 bases and J shed 7 bases, with 14 bases lying between them. The CDR3 has 13 residues. Looked up from germline, CDR1 is MNHNS and CDR2 is SASEGT. The CDR3: CASSGVDRWEQYF. The CDR3 nucleotides are TGTGCCAGCAGTGGGGTGGACAGATGGGAGCAGTACTTC.

The rearrangement links TRBV7-7 to TRBJ1-2; tentative D call: TRBD1 (5 bases). The CDR3 covers 19 residues. CDR1 and CDR2 from the germline V gene are SSHAT and FNYEAQ (reference sequence). Between the trimmed V and J ends, which lost 0 bases and 4 bases, there was a span of 24 bases. CDR3 sequence reads: CASSLAGGGGEHGGYGYTF. DNA of the CDR3: TGTGCCAGCAGCTTAGCCGGGGGGGGAGGGGAGCATGGTGGCTATGGCTACACCTTC.